This T cell receptor beta chain was identified in a study of T cell repertoires in cytomegalovirus infection. The V end was cut by 0 bases, the J end by 0 bases, with 10 bases between. From germline, CDR1 is LNHNV and CDR2 YYDKDF (reference sequence). The CDR3 is 16 amino acids. Notes on the study in general: HLA-C-restricted TCR beta clonotypes specific for CMV led the ex vivo response.

This clonotype came up a few times. The antigen remains unidentified. One entry per CDR3 protein, called by TCRdb with MiXCR from the reads. The table shows more than 500,000 distinct CDR3 sequences, with 16% occurring only once. Sequencing input: CD8+ T cells from PBMCs. This receptor was obtained from a human donor in good health (CMV status not recorded). Some clones in this sample may be carry-over from other donors' samples. The chain links TRBV15 to TRBJ2-3, with D uncertain. The CDR3 nucleotides read TGTGCCACCAGCAGAGATGAGGCGACTAGCACAGATACGCAGTATTTT. This sequence encodes CATSRDEATSTDTQYF.